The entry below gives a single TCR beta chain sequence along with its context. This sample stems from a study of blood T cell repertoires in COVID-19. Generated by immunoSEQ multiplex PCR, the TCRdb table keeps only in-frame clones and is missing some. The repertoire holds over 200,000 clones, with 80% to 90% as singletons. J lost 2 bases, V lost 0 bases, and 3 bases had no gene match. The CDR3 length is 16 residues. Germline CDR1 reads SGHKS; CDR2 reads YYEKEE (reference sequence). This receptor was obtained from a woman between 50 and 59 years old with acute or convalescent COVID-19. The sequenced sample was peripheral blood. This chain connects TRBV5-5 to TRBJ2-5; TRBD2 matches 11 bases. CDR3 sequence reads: CASSLAVAGGQETQYF. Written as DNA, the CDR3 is TGTGCCAGCAGCTTGGCGGTAGCGGGAGGGCAAGAGACCCAGTACTTC.